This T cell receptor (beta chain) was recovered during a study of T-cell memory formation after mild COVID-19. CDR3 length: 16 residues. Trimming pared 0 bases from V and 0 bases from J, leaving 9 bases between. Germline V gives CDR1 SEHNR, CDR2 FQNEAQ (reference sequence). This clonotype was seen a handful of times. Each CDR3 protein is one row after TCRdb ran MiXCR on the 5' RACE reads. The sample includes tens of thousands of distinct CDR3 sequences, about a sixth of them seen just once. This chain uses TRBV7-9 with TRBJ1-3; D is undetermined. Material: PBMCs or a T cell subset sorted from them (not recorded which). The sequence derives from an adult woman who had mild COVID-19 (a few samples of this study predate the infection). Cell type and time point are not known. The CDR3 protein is CASSLARASSGNTIYF. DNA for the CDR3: TGTGCCAGCAGCTTAGCGAGAGCGAGCTCTGGAAACACCATATATTTT. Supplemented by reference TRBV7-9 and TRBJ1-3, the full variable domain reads DTGVSQNPRHKITKRGQNVTFRCDPISEHNRLYWYRQTLGQGPEFLTYFQNEAQLEKSRLLSDRFSAERPKGSFSTLEIQRTEQGDSAMYLCASSLARASSGNTIYFGEGSWLTVV.